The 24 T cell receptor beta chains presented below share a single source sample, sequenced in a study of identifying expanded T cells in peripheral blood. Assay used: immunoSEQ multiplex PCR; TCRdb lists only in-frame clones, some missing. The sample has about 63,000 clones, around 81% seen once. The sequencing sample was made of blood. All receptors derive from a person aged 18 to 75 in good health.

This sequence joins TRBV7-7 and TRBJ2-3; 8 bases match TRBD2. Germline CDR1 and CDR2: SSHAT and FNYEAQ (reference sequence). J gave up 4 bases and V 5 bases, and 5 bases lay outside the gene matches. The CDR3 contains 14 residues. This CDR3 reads CASSPLGGADTQYF. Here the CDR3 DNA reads TGTGCCAGCAGCCCACTCGGGGGGGCAGATACGCAGTATTTT.

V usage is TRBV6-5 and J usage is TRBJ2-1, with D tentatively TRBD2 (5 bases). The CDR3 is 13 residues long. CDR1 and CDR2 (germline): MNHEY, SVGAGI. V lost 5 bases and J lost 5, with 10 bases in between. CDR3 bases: TGTGCCAGCAGTGGGGAGTACAACAATGAGCAGTTCTTC. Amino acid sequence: CASSGEYNNEQFF.

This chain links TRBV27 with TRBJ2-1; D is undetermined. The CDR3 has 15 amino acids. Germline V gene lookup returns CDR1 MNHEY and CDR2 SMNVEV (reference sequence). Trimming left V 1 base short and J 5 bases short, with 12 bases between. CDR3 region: CASSLWAVVNNEQFF. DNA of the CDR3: TGTGCCAGCAGTTTATGGGCTGTGGTTAACAATGAGCAGTTCTTC.

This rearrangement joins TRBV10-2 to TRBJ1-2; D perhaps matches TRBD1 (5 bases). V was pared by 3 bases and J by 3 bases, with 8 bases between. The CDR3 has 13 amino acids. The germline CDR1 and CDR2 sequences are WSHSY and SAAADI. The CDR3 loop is CASSDEGDYGYTF. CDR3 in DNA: TGCGCCAGCAGTGATGAAGGGGACTATGGCTACACCTTC.

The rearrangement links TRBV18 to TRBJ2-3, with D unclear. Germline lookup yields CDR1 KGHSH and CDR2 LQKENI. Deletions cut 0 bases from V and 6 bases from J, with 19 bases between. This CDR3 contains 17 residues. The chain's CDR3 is CASSPPSTGLRADTQYF. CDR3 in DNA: TGTGCCAGCTCACCACCATCGACTGGCCTTCGGGCGGATACGCAGTATTTT.

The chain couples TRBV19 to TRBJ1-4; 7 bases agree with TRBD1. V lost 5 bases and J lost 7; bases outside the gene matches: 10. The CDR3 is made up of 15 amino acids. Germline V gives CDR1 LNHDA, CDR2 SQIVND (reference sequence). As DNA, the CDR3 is TGTGCCAGTAGTGTTACAGGGGAATGGGGTGAAAAACTGTTTTTT. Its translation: CASSVTGEWGEKLFF. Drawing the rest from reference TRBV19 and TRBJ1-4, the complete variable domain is DGGITQSPKYLFRKEGQNVTLSCEQNLNHDAMYWYRQDPGQGLRLIYYSQIVNDFQKGDIAEGYSVSREKKESFPLTVTSAQKNPTAFYLCASSVTGEWGEKLFFGSGTQLSVL.

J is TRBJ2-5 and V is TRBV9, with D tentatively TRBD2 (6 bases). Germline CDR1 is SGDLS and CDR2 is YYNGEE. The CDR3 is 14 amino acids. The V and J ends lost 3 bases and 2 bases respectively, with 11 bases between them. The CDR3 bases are TGTGCCAGCAGCGACCGGGACTTACAAGAGACCCAGTACTTC. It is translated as CASSDRDLQETQYF.

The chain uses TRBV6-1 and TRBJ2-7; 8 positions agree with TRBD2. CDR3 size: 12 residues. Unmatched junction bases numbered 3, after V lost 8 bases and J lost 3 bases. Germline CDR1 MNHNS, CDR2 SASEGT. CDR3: CASRRGDYEQYV. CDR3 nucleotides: TGTGCCAGCCGGCGGGGGGACTACGAGCAGTACGTC.

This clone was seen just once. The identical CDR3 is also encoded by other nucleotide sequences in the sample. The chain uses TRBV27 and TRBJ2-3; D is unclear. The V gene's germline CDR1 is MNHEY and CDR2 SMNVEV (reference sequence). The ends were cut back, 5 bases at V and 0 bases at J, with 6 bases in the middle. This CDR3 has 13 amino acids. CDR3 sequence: CASSLSSTDTQYF. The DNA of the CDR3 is TGTGCCAGCAGTCTCTCTAGCACAGATACGCAGTATTTT.

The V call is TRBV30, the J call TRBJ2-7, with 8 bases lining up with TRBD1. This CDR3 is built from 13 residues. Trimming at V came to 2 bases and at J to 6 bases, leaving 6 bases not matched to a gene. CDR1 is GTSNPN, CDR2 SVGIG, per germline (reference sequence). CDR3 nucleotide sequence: TGTGCCTGGAGTCGGCAGGGGGCCTCCGAGCAGTACTTC. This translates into CAWSRQGASEQYF.

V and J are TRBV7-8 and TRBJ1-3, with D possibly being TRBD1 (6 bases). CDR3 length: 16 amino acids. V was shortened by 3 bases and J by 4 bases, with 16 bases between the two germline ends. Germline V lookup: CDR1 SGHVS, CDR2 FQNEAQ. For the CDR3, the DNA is TGTGCCAGCAGCTTGGTAGCAGGGGTAACGGGAAACACCATATATTTT. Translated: CASSLVAGVTGNTIYF.

The CDR3 protein is CASTAGTNPNEQFF. DNA of the CDR3: TGTGCCAGCACCGCTGGGACTAACCCTAATGAGCAGTTCTTC. The rearrangement links TRBV11-2 to TRBJ2-1, with TRBD2 matching over 7 bases. There are 14 residues in the CDR3. CDR1 and CDR2 from the germline V gene are SGHAT and FQNNGV. J gave up 7 bases and V 7 bases, and 10 bases lay outside the gene matches.

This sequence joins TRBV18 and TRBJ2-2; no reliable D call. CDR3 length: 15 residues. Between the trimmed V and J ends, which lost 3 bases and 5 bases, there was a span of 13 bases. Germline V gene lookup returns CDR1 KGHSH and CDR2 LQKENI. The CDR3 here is CASSPAALGTGELFF. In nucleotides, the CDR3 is TGTGCCAGCTCACCTGCGGCCCTGGGGACCGGGGAGCTGTTTTTT.

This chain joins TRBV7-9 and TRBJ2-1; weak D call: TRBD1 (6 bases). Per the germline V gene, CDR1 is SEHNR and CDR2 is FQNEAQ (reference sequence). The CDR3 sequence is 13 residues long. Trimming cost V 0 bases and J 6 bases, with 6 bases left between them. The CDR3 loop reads CASSLAQGNEQFF. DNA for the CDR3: TGTGCCAGCAGCTTAGCACAGGGCAATGAGCAGTTCTTC.

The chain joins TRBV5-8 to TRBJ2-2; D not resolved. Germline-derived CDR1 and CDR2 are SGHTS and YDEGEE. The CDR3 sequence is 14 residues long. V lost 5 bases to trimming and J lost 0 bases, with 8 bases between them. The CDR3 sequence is CASRSLTNTGELFF. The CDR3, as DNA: TGTGCCAGCAGATCCCTCACGAACACCGGGGAGCTGTTTTTT.

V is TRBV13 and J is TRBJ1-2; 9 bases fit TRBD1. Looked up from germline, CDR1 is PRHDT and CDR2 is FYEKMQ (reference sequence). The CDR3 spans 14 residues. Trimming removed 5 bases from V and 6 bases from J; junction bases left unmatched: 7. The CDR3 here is CASSTRTGDHGYTF. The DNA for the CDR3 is TGTGCCAGCAGCACCCGGACAGGGGATCATGGCTACACCTTC.

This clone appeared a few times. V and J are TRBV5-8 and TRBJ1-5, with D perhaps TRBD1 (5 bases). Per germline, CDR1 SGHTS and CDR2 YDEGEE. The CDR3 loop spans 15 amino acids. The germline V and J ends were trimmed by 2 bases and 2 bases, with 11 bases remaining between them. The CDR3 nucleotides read TGTGCCAGCAGCTTTGATGGGGGAGGCAATCAGCCCCAGCATTTT. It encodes CASSFDGGGNQPQHF.

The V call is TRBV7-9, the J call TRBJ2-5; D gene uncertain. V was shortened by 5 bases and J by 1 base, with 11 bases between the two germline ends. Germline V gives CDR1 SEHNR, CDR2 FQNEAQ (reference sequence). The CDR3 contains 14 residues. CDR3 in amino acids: CASSRERLQETQYF. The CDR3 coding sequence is TGTGCCAGCAGCCGTGAACGACTCCAAGAGACCCAGTACTTC.

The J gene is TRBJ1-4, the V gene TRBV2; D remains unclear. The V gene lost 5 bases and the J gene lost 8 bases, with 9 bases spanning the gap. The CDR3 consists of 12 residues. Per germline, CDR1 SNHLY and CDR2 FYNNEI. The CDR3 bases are TGTGCCAGCAGTCCTAAGACGGAAAAACTGTTTTTT. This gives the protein CASSPKTEKLFF.

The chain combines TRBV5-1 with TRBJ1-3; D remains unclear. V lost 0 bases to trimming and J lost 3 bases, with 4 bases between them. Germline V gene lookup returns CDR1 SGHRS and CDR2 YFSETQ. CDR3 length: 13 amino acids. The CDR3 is CASSLENGNTIYF. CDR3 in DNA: TGCGCCAGCAGCTTGGAGAATGGAAACACCATATATTTT.

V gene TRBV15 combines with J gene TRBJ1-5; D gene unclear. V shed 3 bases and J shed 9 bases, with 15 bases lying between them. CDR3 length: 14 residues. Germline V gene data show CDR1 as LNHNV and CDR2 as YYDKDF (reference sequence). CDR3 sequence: CATSSSLAPRPQHF. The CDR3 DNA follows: TGTGCCACCAGCAGTTCTTTGGCCCCTCGGCCCCAGCATTTT.

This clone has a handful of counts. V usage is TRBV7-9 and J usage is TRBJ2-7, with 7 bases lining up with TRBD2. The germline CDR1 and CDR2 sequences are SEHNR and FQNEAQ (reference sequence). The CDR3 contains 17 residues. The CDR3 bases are TGTGCCAGCAGCCTCGGATGGCGGGGGAGAGGCTCCCACGAGCAGTACGTC. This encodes CASSLGWRGRGSHEQYV.

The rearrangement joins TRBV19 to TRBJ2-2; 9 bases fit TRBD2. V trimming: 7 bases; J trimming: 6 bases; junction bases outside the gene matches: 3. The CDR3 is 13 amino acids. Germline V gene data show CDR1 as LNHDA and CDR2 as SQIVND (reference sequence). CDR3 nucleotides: TGTGCCAGTAAAGCGGGAGGTCCCGGGGAGCTGTTTTTT. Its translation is CASKAGGPGELFF.

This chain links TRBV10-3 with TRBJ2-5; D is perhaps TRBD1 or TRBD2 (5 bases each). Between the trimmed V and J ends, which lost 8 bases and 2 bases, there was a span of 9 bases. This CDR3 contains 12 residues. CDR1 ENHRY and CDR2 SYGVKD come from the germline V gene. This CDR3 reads CAIGGQQETQYF. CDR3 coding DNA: TGTGCCATCGGGGGTCAACAAGAGACCCAGTACTTC.